The clone carrying this T cell receptor beta chain has a handful of counts. What it binds is unknown. These data originate in a study of T-cell reconstitution after alpha-beta-depleted transplantation in children. Findings of the study overall: Several hundred expanded graft clones reportedly gave rise to the alpha-beta T cells present about two months after transplant. Fresh T-cell production supplied most of the T-cell counts and diversity seen one year after transplant.

This CDR3 is built from 16 residues. Germline V gene sequence: CDR1 MGHRA, CDR2 YSYEKL. V was trimmed by 0 bases and J by 0 bases, leaving 9 bases between them. TCRbeta library construction was performed incorporating unique molecular identifiers. Via MiXCR, TCRdb re-called the PCR reads, giving one row per CDR3 protein. Of 750,000 to 950,000 distinct CDR3 sequences listed, less than 20% are singletons. The V gene is TRBV4-1, the J gene TRBJ2-1, with D unclear. This clonotype was sampled from a male patient under 18 who had a stem cell transplant for acute lymphoblastic leukemia, so the T cells may come from the graft donor. Sample: PBMCs, mostly from graft donor cells, taken 360 days after TCRalphabeta/CD19-depleted stem cell transplant. The CDR3 DNA is TGCGCCAGCAGCCAAGATTCTTTCGCCTCCTACAATGAGCAGTTCTTC. This codes for CASSQDSFASYNEQFF.